This TCR beta chain was sequenced in a study of T-cell memory formation after mild COVID-19. TCR alpha and TCR beta cDNA libraries carrying sample barcodes and UMIs were produced by 5'RACE using constant-segment primers. TCRdb reanalysed the 5' RACE reads using MiXCR and keeps one entry per CDR3 protein. In the table there are tens of thousands of distinct CDR3 sequences, approximately 6.5% of which are singletons. Trimming stripped 3 bases from V and 3 bases from J, with 11 bases between. This CDR3 spans 13 amino acids. The V gene's germline CDR1 is GTSNPN and CDR2 SVGIG (reference sequence). This clonotype was counted only a few times.

The clonotype originates from an adult who had mild COVID-19 (a few samples of this study predate the infection). Cell type and time point are not known. The sample consisted of PBMCs or a T cell subset sorted from them (not recorded which). This rearrangement joins TRBV30 to TRBJ2-5, with D maybe TRBD2 (5 bases). The DNA of the CDR3 is TGTGCCTGGAGGGAGGCAGTTGAAGAGACCCAGTACTTC. Its protein is CAWREAVEETQYF.